This TCR beta chain comes out of a study of naive and memory T cell subsets. For this clonotype: Its antigen is currently unknown.

Study-wide findings and caveats: Reportedly, tuberculin skin test sites gave far more TCRs than other biopsies.

Reverse transcription of blood and skin TCR RNA was primed at alpha and beta constant regions. TCRdb redid the calling of the UMI-ligation and nested PCR reads with MiXCR, one entry per CDR3 protein. This table has about 20,000 distinct CDR3 sequences, about a tenth appearing once. Documented treatment: skin biopsy from PPD injection site in Mantoux-positive individual. Input was about 1 to 1,100 ng of DNase-treated total RNA without cell sorting. There are 16 residues in the CDR3. The germline CDR1 and CDR2 sequences are SGDLS and YYNGEE. The V and J ends lost 1 base and 0 bases, in that order; junction bases with no gene match: 3.

The chain couples TRBV9 to TRBJ2-3; 9 positions agree with TRBD2. This receptor was identified in an adult in good health. The sequenced sample was skin, obtained from a tuberculin skin test site. The CDR3, as DNA: TGTGCCAGCAGCGTATATAGCGGGGGTAGCACAGATACGCAGTATTTT. This sequence encodes CASSVYSGGSTDTQYF. Based on the CDR3 plus reference TRBV9 and TRBJ2-3, the full variable domain is DSGVTQTPKHLITATGQRVTLRCSPRSGDLSVYWYQQSLDQGLQFLIQYYNGEERAKGNILERFSAQQFPDLHSELNLSSLELGDSALYFCASSVYSGGSTDTQYFGPGTRLTVL.